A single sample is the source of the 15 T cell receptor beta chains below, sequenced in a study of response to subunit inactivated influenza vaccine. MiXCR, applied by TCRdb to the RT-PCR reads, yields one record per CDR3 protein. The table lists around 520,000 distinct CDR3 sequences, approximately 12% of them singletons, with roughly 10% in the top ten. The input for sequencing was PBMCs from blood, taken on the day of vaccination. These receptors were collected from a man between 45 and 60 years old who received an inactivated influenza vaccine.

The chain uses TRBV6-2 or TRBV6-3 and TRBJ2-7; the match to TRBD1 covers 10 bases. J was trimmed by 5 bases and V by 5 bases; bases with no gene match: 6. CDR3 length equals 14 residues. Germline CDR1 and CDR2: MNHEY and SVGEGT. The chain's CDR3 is CASSPRQGADEQYF. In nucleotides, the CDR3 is TGTGCCAGCAGTCCCCGACAGGGGGCCGACGAGCAGTACTTC.

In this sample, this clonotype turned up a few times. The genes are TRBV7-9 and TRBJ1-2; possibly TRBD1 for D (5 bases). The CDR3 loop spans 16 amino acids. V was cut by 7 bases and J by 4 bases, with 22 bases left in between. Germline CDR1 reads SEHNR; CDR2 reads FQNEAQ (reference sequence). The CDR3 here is CASTGPSRTESYGYTF. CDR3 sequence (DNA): TGTGCCAGCACGGGACCCTCAAGAACGGAAAGCTATGGCTACACCTTC.

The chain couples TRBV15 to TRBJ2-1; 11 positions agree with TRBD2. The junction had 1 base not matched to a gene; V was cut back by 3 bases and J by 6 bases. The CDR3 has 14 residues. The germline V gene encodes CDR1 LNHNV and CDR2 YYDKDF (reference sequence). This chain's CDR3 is CATSRGTSGNEQFF. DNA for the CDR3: TGTGCCACCAGCAGGGGGACTAGCGGCAATGAGCAGTTCTTC.

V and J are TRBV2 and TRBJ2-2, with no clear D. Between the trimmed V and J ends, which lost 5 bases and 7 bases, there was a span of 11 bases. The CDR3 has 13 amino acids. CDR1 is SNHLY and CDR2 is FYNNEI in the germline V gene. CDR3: CASSPTSRGELFF. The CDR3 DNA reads TGTGCCAGCAGTCCTACATCCCGCGGGGAGCTGTTTTTT.

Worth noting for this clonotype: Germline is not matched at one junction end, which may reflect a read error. The CDR3 loop reads CAISDSHYEQHF. The CDR3 region has the DNA TGTGCCATCAGTGATAGTCACTACGAGCAGCACTTC. V gene TRBV10-3 combines with J gene TRBJ2-7; no firm D call. CDR3 length: 12 residues. Germline V gene sequence: CDR1 ENHRY, CDR2 SYGVKD.

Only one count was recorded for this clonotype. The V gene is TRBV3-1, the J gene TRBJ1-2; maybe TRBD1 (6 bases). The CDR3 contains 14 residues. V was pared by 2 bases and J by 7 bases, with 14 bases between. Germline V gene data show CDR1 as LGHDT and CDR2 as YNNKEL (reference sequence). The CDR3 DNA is TGTGCCAGCAGCCAAATGATCGCAGGGGTTGGCTACACCTTC. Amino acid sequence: CASSQMIAGVGYTF.

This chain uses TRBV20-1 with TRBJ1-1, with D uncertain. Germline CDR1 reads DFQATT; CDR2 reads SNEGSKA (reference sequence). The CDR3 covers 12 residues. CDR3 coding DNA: TGCAGGCCGACCGAGGGGAACACTGAAGCTTTCTTT. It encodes CRPTEGNTEAFF.

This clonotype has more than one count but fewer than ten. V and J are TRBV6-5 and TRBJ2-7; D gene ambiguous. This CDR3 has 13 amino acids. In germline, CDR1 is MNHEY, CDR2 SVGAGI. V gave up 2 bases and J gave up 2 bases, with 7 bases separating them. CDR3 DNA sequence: TGTGCCAGCAGTTACGGCAGCACCTACGAGCAGTACTTC. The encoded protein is CASSYGSTYEQYF.

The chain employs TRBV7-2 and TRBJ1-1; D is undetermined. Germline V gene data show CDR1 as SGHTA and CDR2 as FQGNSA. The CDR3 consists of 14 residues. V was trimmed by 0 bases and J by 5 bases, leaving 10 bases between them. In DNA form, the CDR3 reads TGTGCCAGCAGCTTAGCGCTACAGTCGACTGAAGCTTTCTTT. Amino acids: CASSLALQSTEAFF. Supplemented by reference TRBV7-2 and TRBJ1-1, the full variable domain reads GAGVSQSPSNKVTEKGKDVELRCDPISGHTALYWYRQSLGQGLEFLIYFQGNSAPDKSGLPSDRFSAERTGGSVSTLTIQRTQQEDSAVYLCASSLALQSTEAFFGQGTRLTVV.

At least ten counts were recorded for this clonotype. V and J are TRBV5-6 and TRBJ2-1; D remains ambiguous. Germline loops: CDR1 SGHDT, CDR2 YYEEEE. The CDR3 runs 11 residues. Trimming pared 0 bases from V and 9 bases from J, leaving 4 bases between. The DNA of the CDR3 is TGTGCCAGCAGCTTGGTTAGTGAGCAGTTCTTC. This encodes CASSLVSEQFF.

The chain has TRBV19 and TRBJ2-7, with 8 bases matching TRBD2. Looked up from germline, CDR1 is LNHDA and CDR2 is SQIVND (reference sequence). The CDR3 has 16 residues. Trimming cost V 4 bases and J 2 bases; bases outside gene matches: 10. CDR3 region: CASSTLPSGRTYEQYF. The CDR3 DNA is TGTGCCAGTAGTACTCTACCTAGCGGGCGAACCTACGAGCAGTACTTC.

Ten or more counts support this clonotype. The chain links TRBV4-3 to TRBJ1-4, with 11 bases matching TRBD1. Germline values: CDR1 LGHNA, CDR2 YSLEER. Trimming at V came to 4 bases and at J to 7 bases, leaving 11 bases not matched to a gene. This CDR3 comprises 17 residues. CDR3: CASSPAIPGQGGEKLFF. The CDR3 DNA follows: TGCGCCAGCAGCCCAGCAATCCCGGGACAGGGGGGTGAAAAACTGTTTTTT.

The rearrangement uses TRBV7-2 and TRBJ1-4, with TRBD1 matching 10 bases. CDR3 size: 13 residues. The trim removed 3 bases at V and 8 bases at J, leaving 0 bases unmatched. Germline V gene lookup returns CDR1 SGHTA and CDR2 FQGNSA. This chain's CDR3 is CASSLTGGEKLFF. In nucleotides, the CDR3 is TGTGCCAGCAGCTTGACAGGGGGCGAAAAACTGTTTTTT. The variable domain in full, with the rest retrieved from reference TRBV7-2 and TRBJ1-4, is GAGVSQSPSNKVTEKGKDVELRCDPISGHTALYWYRQSLGQGLEFLIYFQGNSAPDKSGLPSDRFSAERTGGSVSTLTIQRTQQEDSAVYLCASSLTGGEKLFFGSGTQLSVL.

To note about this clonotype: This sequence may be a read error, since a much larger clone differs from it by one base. The CDR3 DNA sequence: TGCGCCAGCAGCTGGACAGGGCTCGGAGCCACAGATACGCAGTATTTT. This codes for CASSWTGLGATDTQYF. The rearrangement uses TRBV5-1 and TRBJ2-3, with 8 bases fitting TRBD1. J lost 2 bases, V lost 3 bases, and 8 bases had no gene match. The CDR3 is made up of 16 amino acids. CDR1 is SGHRS and CDR2 is YFSETQ in the germline V gene. Together with reference TRBV5-1 and TRBJ2-3, the CDR3 gives the full variable domain: KAGVTQTPRYLIKTRGQQVTLSCSPISGHRSVSWYQQTPGQGLQFLFEYFSETQRNKGNFPGRFSGRQFSNSRSEMNVSTLELGDSALYLCASSWTGLGATDTQYFGPGTRLTVL.

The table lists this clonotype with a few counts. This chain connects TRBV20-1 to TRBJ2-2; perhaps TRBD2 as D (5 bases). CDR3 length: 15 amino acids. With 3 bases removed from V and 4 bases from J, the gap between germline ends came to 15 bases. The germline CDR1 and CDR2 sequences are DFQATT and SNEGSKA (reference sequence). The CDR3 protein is CSARTTNAGTGELFF. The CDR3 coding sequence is TGCAGTGCTAGGACTACTAACGCCGGCACCGGGGAGCTGTTTTTT.